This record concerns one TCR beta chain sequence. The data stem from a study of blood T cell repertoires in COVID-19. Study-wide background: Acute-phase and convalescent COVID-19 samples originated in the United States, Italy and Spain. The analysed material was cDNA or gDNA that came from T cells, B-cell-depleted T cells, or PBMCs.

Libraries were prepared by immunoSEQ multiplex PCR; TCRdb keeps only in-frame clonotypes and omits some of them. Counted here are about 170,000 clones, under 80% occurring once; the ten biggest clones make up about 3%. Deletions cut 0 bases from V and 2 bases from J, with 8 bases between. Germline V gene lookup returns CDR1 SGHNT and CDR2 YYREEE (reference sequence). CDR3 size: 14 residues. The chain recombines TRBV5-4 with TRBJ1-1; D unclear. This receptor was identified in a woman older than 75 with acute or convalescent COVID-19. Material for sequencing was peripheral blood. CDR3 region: CASSLGGLNTEAFF. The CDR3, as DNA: TGTGCCAGCAGCTTGGGCGGACTAAACACTGAAGCTTTCTTT.